The present entry profiles one TCR beta chain with its context. This sample was taken from a study of blood T cell repertoires in COVID-19. Study-wide context: Samples of COVID-19 (acute and convalescent) were obtained from the United States, Italy and Spain. Sample material is recorded as cDNA or gDNA derived from T cells, B-cell-depleted T cells, or PBMCs.

Authors' data handling: Counts of nucleated cells, estimated from reference gene primer amplification, were obtained. Data came from immunoSEQ multiplex PCR; TCRdb stores just in-frame clones and leaves some out. V and J calls and clone size are given by that table; D and trimming were obtained from the DNA. Altogether about 490,000 clones are present, 80% to 90% being singletons, with the ten largest covering about 3%. CDR3 length equals 14 residues. V lost 7 bases and J 4 bases, leaving 15 bases between the germline ends. The germline CDR1 and CDR2 sequences are SGHTA and FQGNSA. Sequenced: peripheral blood. This TCR was recovered from a human donor in a cohort sampled during active COVID-19. The chain employs TRBV7-2 and TRBJ2-3; the D gene is possibly TRBD1 (5 bases). CDR3 amino acids: CASTLGQGADTQYF. In DNA form, the CDR3 reads TGTGCCAGCACCCTCGGGCAGGGTGCAGATACGCAGTATTTT.